A selection of T cell receptor beta chains follows, all from one sample in a study of vaccination and CD4 T cells after COVID-19. In TCRdb, the PCR reads were re-called with MiXCR into one record per CDR3 protein. Of about 5,700 distinct CDR3 sequences detected, 25% to 35% appear once; the ten largest clones hold less than 20%. These receptors have no known antigen. Sequencing input: CD4+ T cells from blood, cultured in vitro. Receptor source: a human donor in good health. The CDR3 runs from the conserved cysteine through the conserved F or W. The D gene is left open where the match is weak. For some rows the clone size is stated as once, few or many, or as a class when expanded; others skip it.

d_call,clone_size,v_call,j_call,cdr3_nt,cdr3_aa
.,few,TRBV2,TRBJ1-1,TGTGCCAGCCGTCGGATGAACACTGAAGCTTTCTTT,CASRRMNTEAFF
TRBD1,few,TRBV6-5,TRBJ1-1,TGTGCCAGCAGTTACTCGGGGACAGGGGGCATGGCTTTCTTT,CASSYSGTGGMAFF
.,.,TRBV7-9,TRBJ1-2,TGTGCCAGCAGCTGGAATCAGGGAACCCAGGGGGGCTACACCTTC,CASSWNQGTQGGYTF
.,.,TRBV7-8,TRBJ2-7,TGTGCCAGCAGCTTAGGCTGGGACGAACTTACCTACGAGCAGTACTTC,CASSLGWDELTYEQYF
.,.,TRBV18,TRBJ2-3,TGTGCCAGCAGGTCGGCGGGGTTCACAGATACGCAGTATTTT,CASRSAGFTDTQYF
.,few,TRBV19,TRBJ1-2,TGTGCCAGTAGTATAGGGGGCAGGAACTATGGCTACACCTTC,CASSIGGRNYGYTF
TRBD1,.,TRBV20-1,TRBJ1-2,TGCAGTGCCCCGAGAGGGGGCGCAGAGTATGGCTACACCTTC,CSAPRGGAEYGYTF
TRBD1,few,TRBV2,TRBJ1-2,TGTGCCAGCAGTGAAGCGAGGCAGGGGGACGGCTACACCTTC,CASSEARQGDGYTF
.,few,TRBV20-1,TRBJ2-5,TGCAGTGCTAGTATTCCGGGACGGAAAGAGACCCAGTACTTC,CSASIPGRKETQYF
TRBD1,large,TRBV29-1,TRBJ2-3,TGCAGCGCCCCGGGACAGGGTTGGGATACGCAGTATTTT,CSAPGQGWDTQYF
.,.,TRBV12-3/TRBV12-4,TRBJ1-2,TGTGCCAGCACTCTAAAGAGATTCCATGGCTACACCTTC,CASTLKRFHGYTF
.,medium-sized,TRBV6-1,TRBJ1-2,TGTGCCAGCGGCGGTGCGGGGCCTGAGACCTTC,CASGGAGPETF
.,once,TRBV19,TRBJ1-5,TGTGCCAGTACCCGCGGGGGGGCCTTCGACAATCAGCCCCAGCATTTT,CASTRGGAFDNQPQHF
.,medium-sized,TRBV20-1,TRBJ2-3,TGCAGTGCTAGAGATCAGGCAACAGATACGCAGTATTTT,CSARDQATDTQYF
.,.,TRBV20-1,TRBJ1-2,TGCAGTGCCTCGGGACCGGACTATGGCTACACCTTC,CSASGPDYGYTF
TRBD2,.,TRBV6-2/TRBV6-3,TRBJ2-7,TGTGCCAGCAGTGCTAGCGGGGGGTTCTACGAGCAGTACTTC,CASSASGGFYEQYF
TRBD1,.,TRBV15,TRBJ2-7,TGTGCCACCAGCCACGGGACAGGGGAGCACTACGAGCAGTACTTC,CATSHGTGEHYEQYF
TRBD1,.,TRBV12-3/TRBV12-4,TRBJ1-2,TGTGCCAGCAGTTTAGCGGGACAGGCGGGGAATGGCTACACCTTC,CASSLAGQAGNGYTF
.,.,TRBV2,TRBJ1-1,TGTGCCAGCCGGGTGAACACTGAAGCTTTCTTT,CASRVNTEAFF
.,few,TRBV5-1,TRBJ1-2,TGCGCCAGCAGCTTGGCCCCAGGAATTTATGGCTACACCTTC,CASSLAPGIYGYTF
TRBD1,.,TRBV7-8,TRBJ1-3,TGTGCCAGCAGCCCGCAGGGGGCTGGAAACACCATATATTTT,CASSPQGAGNTIYF
.,.,TRBV30,TRBJ1-6,TGTGCCTGGAGTAACACCTATTCACCCCTCCACTTT,CAWSNTYSPLHF
.,.,TRBV5-1,TRBJ1-5,TGCGCCAGCAGCTTGGGACATAGCAATCAGCCCCAGCATTTT,CASSLGHSNQPQHF
.,.,TRBV6-1,TRBJ1-2,TGTGCCCGCAGTGAGGGACACCAAGTCGCTTATGGCTACACCTTC,CARSEGHQVAYGYTF
TRBD1,.,TRBV19,TRBJ1-5,TGTGCCAGTAGTATTGGGGGACAGTATAGCAATCAGCCCCAGCATTTT,CASSIGGQYSNQPQHF
.,medium-sized,TRBV5-4,TRBJ1-2,TGTGCCAGCAGCTGGGAGGGGTCAGGGACTGGTGGCTACACCTTC,CASSWEGSGTGGYTF
.,medium-sized,TRBV27,TRBJ2-5,TGTGCCAGCAGTTTGTCCAGGTTTGGAGAGACCCAGTACTTC,CASSLSRFGETQYF
.,few,TRBV7-8,TRBJ2-3,TGTGCCAGCAGCTTACAGAGCACAGATACGCAGTATTTT,CASSLQSTDTQYF
TRBD1,.,TRBV19,TRBJ1-1,TGTGCCAGTAGTACCCGACAGGGGGACACTGAAGCTTTCTTT,CASSTRQGDTEAFF
.,medium-sized,TRBV7-9,TRBJ1-1,TGTGCCAGCAGCTTACCCTTCGCAGGGACTGAAGCTTTCTTT,CASSLPFAGTEAFF
TRBD1,.,TRBV7-9,TRBJ2-3,TGTGCCAGCAAAGGGGACAGGGGATTCCGAACGCAGTATTTT,CASKGDRGFRTQYF
TRBD1,medium-sized,TRBV6-1,TRBJ1-2,TGTGCCACTCAAGTACAGGGGGCCCTTAACTATGGCTACACCTTC,CATQVQGALNYGYTF
.,.,TRBV20-1,TRBJ2-1,TGCAGTGCTAGACCCCCGACAGGACCTAGCTCCTACAATGAGCAGTTCTTC,CSARPPTGPSSYNEQFF
.,few,TRBV7-3,TRBJ2-3,TGTGCCAGCAGCTTAACATCAAGCTCAGATACGCAGTATTTT,CASSLTSSSDTQYF
.,few,TRBV19,TRBJ1-1,TGTGCCAGTAATGAGGTGGGGCTCAAAGCTTTCTTT,CASNEVGLKAFF
TRBD2,few,TRBV7-3,TRBJ2-1,TGTGCCAGCAGCTCGAGGGGAGCGGGGGACTACAATGAGCAGTTCTTC,CASSSRGAGDYNEQFF
.,few,TRBV6-1,TRBJ1-5,TGTGCCAGCAGTGTTGGAGTTTATAGCAATCAGCCCCAGCATTTT,CASSVGVYSNQPQHF
.,medium-sized,TRBV20-1,TRBJ1-5,TGCAGTGCTAGAGCCATAGGGGCTCGGGGGCAGCCCCAGCATTTT,CSARAIGARGQPQHF
TRBD1,medium-sized,TRBV25-1,TRBJ1-1,TGTGCCAGCAGTGGACAGGGGAGGACTGAAGCTTTCTTT,CASSGQGRTEAFF
.,medium-sized,TRBV6-5,TRBJ1-2,TGTGCCAGCAGTTACGGAGGGGACATACCTAACTATGGCTACACCTTC,CASSYGGDIPNYGYTF
TRBD1,few,TRBV19,TRBJ1-2,TGTGCCTGCCGGGACAGAGACTATGGCTACACCTTC,CACRDRDYGYTF
.,.,TRBV6-1,TRBJ2-7,TGTGCCAGCAGTGAAGGGAAGGGGACGTACTTC,CASSEGKGTYF
.,.,TRBV6-1,TRBJ1-2,TGTGCCAGCAGATTAAAAGACGGAGATAACTATGGCTACACCTTC,CASRLKDGDNYGYTF
TRBD2,.,TRBV6-2/TRBV6-3,TRBJ2-5,TGTGCCAGCAGTTACCATCCTAGCGGACTACAAGAGACCCAGTACTTC,CASSYHPSGLQETQYF
.,.,TRBV6-1,TRBJ1-1,TGTGCCAGCAGGACACTTACGGGGGGGAACACTGAAGCTTTCTTT,CASRTLTGGNTEAFF
.,.,TRBV6-5,TRBJ1-2,TGTGCCAGCAGTTACTCGACCCAGGGCGGCTATGGCTACACCTTC,CASSYSTQGGYGYTF
.,.,TRBV7-3,TRBJ2-3,TGTGCCAGCAGCTCACGGGGTTGGGATACGCAGTATTTT,CASSSRGWDTQYF
.,few,TRBV5-4,TRBJ1-3,TGTGCCAGCAGCCCTGGCGGGGGAGAAAACACCATATATTTT,CASSPGGGENTIYF
TRBD1,medium-sized,TRBV20-1,TRBJ1-2,TGCAGTGCTAGAACGGGGCAGGGGGCGGACTATGGCTACACCTTC,CSARTGQGADYGYTF
.,.,TRBV2,TRBJ1-1,TGTGCCAGCAGTGAAGCGGTCTCAGGGAACACTGAAGCTTTCTTT,CASSEAVSGNTEAFF
.,.,TRBV6-1,TRBJ1-1,TGTGCCAGCAGCTTTGAGGACGGGAACACTGAAGCTTTCTTT,CASSFEDGNTEAFF
.,few,TRBV2,TRBJ2-5,TGTGCCAGCAGTGCCAGTACCCAATCCCCGGAGTACTTC,CASSASTQSPEYF
.,few,TRBV7-2,TRBJ2-7,TGTGCCAGCAGCCAGACACCCTACGAGCAGTACTTC,CASSQTPYEQYF
TRBD1,medium-sized,TRBV7-3,TRBJ1-2,TGTGCCAGCAGCTTAGCGACAGGGGATGGCTACACCTTC,CASSLATGDGYTF
.,few,TRBV19,TRBJ1-2,TGTGCCAGTAGTGAACAGGCCACGGGCTACACCTTC,CASSEQATGYTF